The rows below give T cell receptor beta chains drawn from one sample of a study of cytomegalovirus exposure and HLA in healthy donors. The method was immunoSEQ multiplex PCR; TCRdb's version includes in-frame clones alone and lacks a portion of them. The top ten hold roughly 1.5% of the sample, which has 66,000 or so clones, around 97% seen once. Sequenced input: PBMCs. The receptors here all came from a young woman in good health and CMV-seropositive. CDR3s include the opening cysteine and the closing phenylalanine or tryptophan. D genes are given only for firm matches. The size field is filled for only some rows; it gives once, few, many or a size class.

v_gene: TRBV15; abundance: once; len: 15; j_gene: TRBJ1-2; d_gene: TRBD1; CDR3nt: TGTGCCACCAGCAGAGGGCCACGGACAGGCTATGGCTACACCTTC; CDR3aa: CATSRGPRTGYGYTF
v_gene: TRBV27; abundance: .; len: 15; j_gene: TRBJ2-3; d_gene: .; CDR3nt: TGTGCCAGCAGTTCTTCAGGGTATGGCACAGATACGCAGTATTTT; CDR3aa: CASSSSGYGTDTQYF
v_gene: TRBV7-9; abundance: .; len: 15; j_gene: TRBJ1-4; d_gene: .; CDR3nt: TGTGCCAGCAGCTCCTACATCCGCCCGGGGGAAAAACTGTTTTTT; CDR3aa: CASSSYIRPGEKLFF
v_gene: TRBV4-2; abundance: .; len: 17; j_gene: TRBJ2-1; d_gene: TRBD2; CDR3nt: TGTGCCAGCAGCCAAGGTCGATCGAGCGGGGTTCTCAATGAGCAGTTCTTC; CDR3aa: CASSQGRSSGVLNEQFF
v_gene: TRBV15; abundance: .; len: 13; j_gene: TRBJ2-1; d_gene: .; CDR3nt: TGTGCCACCAGCAGAGGACAGGACAATGAGCAGTTCTTC; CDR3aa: CATSRGQDNEQFF
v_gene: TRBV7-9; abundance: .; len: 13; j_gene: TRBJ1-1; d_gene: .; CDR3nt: TGTGCCAGCAGCTTGCAGGGATTGACTGAAGCTTTCTTT; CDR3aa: CASSLQGLTEAFF
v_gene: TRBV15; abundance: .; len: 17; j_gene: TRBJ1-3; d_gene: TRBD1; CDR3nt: TGTGCCACCAGTATCGGCAGGGGGCCTGTAACTGGAAACACCATATATTTT; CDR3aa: CATSIGRGPVTGNTIYF
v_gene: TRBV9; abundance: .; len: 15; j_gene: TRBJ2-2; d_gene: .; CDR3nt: TGTGCCAGCAGCGTAGGTGGGACACGGACCGGGGAGCTGTTTTTT; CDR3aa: CASSVGGTRTGELFF
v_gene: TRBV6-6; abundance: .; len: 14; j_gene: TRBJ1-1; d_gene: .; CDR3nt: TGTGCCAGCAGTTACCCCGATAGAAACACTGAAGCTTTCTTT; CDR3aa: CASSYPDRNTEAFF
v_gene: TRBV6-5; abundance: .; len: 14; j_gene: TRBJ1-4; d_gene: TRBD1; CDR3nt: TGTGCCAGCAGTTCCCAGGGGGCGGGGGAAAAACTGTTTTTT; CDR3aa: CASSSQGAGEKLFF
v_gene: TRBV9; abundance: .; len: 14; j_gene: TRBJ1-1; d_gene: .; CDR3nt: TGTGCCAGCAGCGTAGCTTTCGGGGACACTGAAGCTTTCTTT; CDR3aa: CASSVAFGDTEAFF
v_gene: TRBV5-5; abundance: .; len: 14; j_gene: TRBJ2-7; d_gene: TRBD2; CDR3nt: TGTGCCAGCAGCTTAGCGGGGGGTTCCTACGAGCAGTACTTC; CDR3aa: CASSLAGGSYEQYF
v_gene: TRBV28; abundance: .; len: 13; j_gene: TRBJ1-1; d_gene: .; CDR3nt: TGTGCCAGTTCCCTTCGGGAGAACACTGAAGCTTTCTTT; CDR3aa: CASSLRENTEAFF
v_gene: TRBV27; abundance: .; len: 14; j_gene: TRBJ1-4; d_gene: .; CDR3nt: TGTGCCAGCAGTTTATTTTTCGCTAATGAAAAACTGTTTTTT; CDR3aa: CASSLFFANEKLFF
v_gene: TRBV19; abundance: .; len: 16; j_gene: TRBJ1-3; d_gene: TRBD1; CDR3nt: TGTGCCAGTAGTGTCCCGGGACAGAGCTCTGGAAACACCATATATTTT; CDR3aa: CASSVPGQSSGNTIYF
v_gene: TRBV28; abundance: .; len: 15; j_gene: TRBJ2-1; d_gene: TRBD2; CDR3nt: TGTGCCAGCAGTCCAATAGCGGGAGGGTCGAATGAGCAGTTCTTC; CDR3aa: CASSPIAGGSNEQFF
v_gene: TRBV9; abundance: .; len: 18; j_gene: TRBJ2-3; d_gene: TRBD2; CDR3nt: TGTGCCAGCAGCGTAAACCGCGGGAGTCCCCGGGACACAGATACGCAGTATTTT; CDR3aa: CASSVNRGSPRDTDTQYF
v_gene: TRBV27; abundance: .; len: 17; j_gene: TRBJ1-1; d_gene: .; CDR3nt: TGTGCCAGCAGTTTACGGGTTGGTTCGGGGAAGAACACTGAAGCTTTCTTT; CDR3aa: CASSLRVGSGKNTEAFF
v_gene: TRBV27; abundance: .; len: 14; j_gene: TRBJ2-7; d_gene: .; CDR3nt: TGTGCCAGCAGTATCGGGACTCCTGTCTACGAGCAGTACTTC; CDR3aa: CASSIGTPVYEQYF
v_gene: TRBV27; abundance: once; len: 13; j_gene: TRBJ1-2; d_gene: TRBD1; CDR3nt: TGTGCCAGCGGATTTACAGGGGATTATGGCTACACCTTC; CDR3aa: CASGFTGDYGYTF
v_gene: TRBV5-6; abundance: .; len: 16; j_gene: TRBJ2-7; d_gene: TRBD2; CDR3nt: TGTGCCAGCAGCTGGTTAGCGGGAGGGCCAACCTACGAGCAGTACTTC; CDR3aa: CASSWLAGGPTYEQYF
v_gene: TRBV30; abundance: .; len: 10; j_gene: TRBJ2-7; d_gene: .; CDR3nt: TGTGCCTGGAGTTTAGAAGAGCAGTACTTC; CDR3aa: CAWSLEEQYF
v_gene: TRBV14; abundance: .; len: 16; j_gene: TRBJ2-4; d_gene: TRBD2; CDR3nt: TGTGCCAGCAGCCCGATCGGTGTAGCGGGAGAAAACATTCAGTACTTC; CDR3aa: CASSPIGVAGENIQYF
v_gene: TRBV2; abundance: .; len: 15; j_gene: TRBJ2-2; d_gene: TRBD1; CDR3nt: TGTGCCAGCATCGGGACAGGGGGATTCACCGGGGAGCTGTTTTTT; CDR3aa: CASIGTGGFTGELFF
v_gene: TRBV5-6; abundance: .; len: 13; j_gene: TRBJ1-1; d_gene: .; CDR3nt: TGTGCCAGCAGCCCGACAGGATTCCCTGAAGCTTTCTTT; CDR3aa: CASSPTGFPEAFF
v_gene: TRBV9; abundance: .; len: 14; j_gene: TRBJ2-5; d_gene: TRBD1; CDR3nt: TGTGCCAGCAGCGAGAGGACAGGGATGGAGACCCAGTACTTC; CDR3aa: CASSERTGMETQYF
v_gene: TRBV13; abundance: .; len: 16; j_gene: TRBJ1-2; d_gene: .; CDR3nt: TGTGCCAGCAGCTTAGGCCCCCGCCCCGTACCGGATGGCTACACCTTC; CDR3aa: CASSLGPRPVPDGYTF
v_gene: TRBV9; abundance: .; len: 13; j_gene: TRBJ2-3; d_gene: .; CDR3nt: TGTGCCAGCAGCGTAGAAGCTCCAGATACGCAGTATTTT; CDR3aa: CASSVEAPDTQYF
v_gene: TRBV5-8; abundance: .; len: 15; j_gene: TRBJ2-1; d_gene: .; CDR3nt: TGTGCCAGCAGCCCTCCGGGATTATCCTACAATGAGCAGTTCTTC; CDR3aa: CASSPPGLSYNEQFF
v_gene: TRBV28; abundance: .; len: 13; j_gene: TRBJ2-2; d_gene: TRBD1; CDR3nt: TGTGCCAGCAAGACAGGGGGCAGGGGGGAGCTGTTTTTT; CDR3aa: CASKTGGRGELFF
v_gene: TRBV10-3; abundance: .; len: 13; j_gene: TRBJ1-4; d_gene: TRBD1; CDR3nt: TGTGCCATCGGCCAGGGGGCTGGTGAAAAACTGTTTTTT; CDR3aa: CAIGQGAGEKLFF
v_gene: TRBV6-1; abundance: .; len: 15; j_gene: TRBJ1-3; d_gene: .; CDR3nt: TGTGCCAGCAGTGAATGGGACAACTCTGGAAACACCATATATTTT; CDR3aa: CASSEWDNSGNTIYF
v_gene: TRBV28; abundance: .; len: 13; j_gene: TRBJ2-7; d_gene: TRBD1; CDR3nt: TGTGCCAGCGGGGACAGGGTTTCCTACGAGCAGTACTTC; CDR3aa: CASGDRVSYEQYF
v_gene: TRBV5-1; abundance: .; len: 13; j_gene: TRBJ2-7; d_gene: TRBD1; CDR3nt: TGCGCCAGCAGCTGGACAGGGGGATACGAGCAGTACTTC; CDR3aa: CASSWTGGYEQYF
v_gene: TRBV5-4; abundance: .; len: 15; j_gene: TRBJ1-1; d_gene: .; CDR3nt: TGTGCCAGCAGCTTGGCTTACGGTGGGAACACTGAAGCTTTCTTT; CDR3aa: CASSLAYGGNTEAFF
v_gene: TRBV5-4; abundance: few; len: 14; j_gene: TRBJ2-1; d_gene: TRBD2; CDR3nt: TGTGCCAGCAGCCATAGCGGGAACTACAATGAGCAGTTCTTC; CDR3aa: CASSHSGNYNEQFF
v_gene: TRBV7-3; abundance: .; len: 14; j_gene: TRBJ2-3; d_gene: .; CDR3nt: TGTGCCAGCAGCTTATCGGGGGAGGCGAATACGCAGTATTTT; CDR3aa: CASSLSGEANTQYF
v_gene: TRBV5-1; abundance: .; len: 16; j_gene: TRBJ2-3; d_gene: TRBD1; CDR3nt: TGCGCCAGCAGCTTGTGGACAGGGGGCGAGTCAGATACGCAGTATTTT; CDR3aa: CASSLWTGGESDTQYF
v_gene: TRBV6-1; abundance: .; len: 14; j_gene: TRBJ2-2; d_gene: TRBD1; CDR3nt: TGTGCCTCCTCGACAGGGGGCGCAACCGGGGAGCTGTTTTTT; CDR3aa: CASSTGGATGELFF
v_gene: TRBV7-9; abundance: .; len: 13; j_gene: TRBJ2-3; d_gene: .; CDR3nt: TGTGCCAGCAGCCCGAGGGGGTTAGATACGCAGTATTTT; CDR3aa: CASSPRGLDTQYF
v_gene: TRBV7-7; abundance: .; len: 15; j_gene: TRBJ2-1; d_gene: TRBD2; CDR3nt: TGTGCTAGCAGCGATTCGGGGGGCTCCTACAATGAGCAGTTCTTC; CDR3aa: CASSDSGGSYNEQFF
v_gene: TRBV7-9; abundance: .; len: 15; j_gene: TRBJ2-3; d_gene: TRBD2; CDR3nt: TGTGCCAGCAGCTTTATTGGCGGGAGGTCCAATACGCAGTATTTT; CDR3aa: CASSFIGGRSNTQYF
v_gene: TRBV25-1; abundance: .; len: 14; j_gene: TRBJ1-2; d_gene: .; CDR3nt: TGTGCCAGCAGTGATAGGAGTATGGGTTATGGCTACACCTTC; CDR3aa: CASSDRSMGYGYTF
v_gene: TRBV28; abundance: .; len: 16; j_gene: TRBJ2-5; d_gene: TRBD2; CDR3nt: TGTGCCAGCAGTATCGGGACTAGCGGGTACCAAGAGACCCAGTACTTC; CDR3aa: CASSIGTSGYQETQYF
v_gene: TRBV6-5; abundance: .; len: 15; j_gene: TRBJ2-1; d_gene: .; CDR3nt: TGTGCCAGCAGTTACTCCGGCGGAGCTGGGAATGAGCAGTTCTTC; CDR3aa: CASSYSGGAGNEQFF
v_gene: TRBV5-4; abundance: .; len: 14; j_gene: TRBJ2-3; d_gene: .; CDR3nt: TGTGCCAGCAGCTTCTTTAACAGAAAAGATACGCAGTATTTT; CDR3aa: CASSFFNRKDTQYF
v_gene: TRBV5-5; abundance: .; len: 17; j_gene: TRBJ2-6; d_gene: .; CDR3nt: TGTGCCAGCAGCTTGTCCTTACAGGGATTTGGGGCCAACGTCCTGACTTTC; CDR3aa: CASSLSLQGFGANVLTF
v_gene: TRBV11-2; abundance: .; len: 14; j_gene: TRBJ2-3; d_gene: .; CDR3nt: TGTGCCAGCAGCTTAGGATCAGGCACAGATACGCAGTATTTT; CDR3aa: CASSLGSGTDTQYF
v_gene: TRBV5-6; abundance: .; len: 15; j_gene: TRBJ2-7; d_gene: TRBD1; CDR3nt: TGTGCCAGCAGCTTAGCCTTCGGACAGGGGAACGAGCAGTACTTC; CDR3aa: CASSLAFGQGNEQYF
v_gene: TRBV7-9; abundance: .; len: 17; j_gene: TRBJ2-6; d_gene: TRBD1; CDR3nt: TGTGCCAGCAGCTCCGGGACAGGCCTCTCTGGGGCCAACGTCCTGACTTTC; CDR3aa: CASSSGTGLSGANVLTF
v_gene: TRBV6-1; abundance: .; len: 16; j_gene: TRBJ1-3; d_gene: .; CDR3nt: TGTGCCAGCAGTGAAGCACGGGTTTCCTCTGGAAACACCATATATTTT; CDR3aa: CASSEARVSSGNTIYF
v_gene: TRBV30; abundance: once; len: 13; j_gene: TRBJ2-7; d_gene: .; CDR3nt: TGTGCCTGGAGTCGTATCGGGATGAACGAGCAGTACTTC; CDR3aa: CAWSRIGMNEQYF
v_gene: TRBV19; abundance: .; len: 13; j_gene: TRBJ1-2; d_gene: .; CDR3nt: TGTGCCAGTACCCCAAAGGGGCTCGAGGGCTACACCTTC; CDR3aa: CASTPKGLEGYTF
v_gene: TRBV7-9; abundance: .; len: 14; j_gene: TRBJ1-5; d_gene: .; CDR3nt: TGTGCCACCTCCTTCGGGGGGAGCAATCAGCCCCAGCATTTT; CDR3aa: CATSFGGSNQPQHF
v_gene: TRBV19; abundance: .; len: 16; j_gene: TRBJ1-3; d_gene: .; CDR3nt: TGTGCCAGTAGTATCCGGACTGGAACTCTTGAAAACACCATATATTTT; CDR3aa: CASSIRTGTLENTIYF
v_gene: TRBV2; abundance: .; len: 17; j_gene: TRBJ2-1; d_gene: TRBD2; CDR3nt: TGTGCCAGCAGTGATGTGGGGCCCGCGGGAGTCTACAATGAGCAGTTCTTC; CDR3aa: CASSDVGPAGVYNEQFF
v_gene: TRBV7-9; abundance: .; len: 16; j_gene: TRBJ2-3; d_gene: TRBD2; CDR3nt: TGTGCCAGCAGCTTTAGCGGGAGGGCCCTCGTAGATACGCAGTATTTT; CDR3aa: CASSFSGRALVDTQYF